Shown below are 20 T cell receptor beta chains from a single sample sequenced in a study of Ad26.COV2.S vaccination and SARS-CoV-2 variants. Treatment noted: some 19 received Ad26.COV2.S at low or high dose, single or two shots; roughly five received placebo; per-sample allocation not given. The samples were gathered on day 63 after the first injection of vaccine or placebo. Assay used: immunoSEQ multiplex PCR; TCRdb lists only in-frame clones, some missing. Of hundreds of thousands of clones detected, more than 80% appear once; the ten largest clones hold 12%. The specimen comprised peripheral blood, sampled in a trial of Ad26.COV2.S vaccine versus placebo. Receptors were obtained from a person between 18 and 59 years old who received the Ad26.COV2.S COVID-19 vaccine or a placebo.

CDR3 sequence reads: CASSHSRDRSNQPQHF. In nucleotides, the CDR3 is TGTGCCAGCAGCCATTCCCGGGACAGGAGCAATCAGCCCCAGCATTTT. The chain joins TRBV5-6 to TRBJ1-5; 8 positions match TRBD1. This CDR3 region has 16 residues. V lost 4 bases to trimming and J lost 1 base; unmatched junction nucleotides: 7. Germline loops: CDR1 SGHDT, CDR2 YYEEEE. Based on the CDR3 plus reference TRBV5-6 and TRBJ1-5, the full variable domain is DAGVTQSPTHLIKTRGQQVTLRCSPKSGHDTVSWYQQALGQGPQFIFQYYEEEERQRGNFPDRFSGHQFPNYSSELNVNALLLGDSALYLCASSHSRDRSNQPQHFGDGTRLSIL.

The chain joins TRBV2 to TRBJ1-1, with 7 nucleotides matching TRBD1. The CDR3 spans 14 residues. Germline lookup yields CDR1 SNHLY and CDR2 FYNNEI. V was pared by 7 bases and J by 6 bases, with 11 bases of the junction left unmatched. CDR3: CASNLDRNQPEAFF. The CDR3, as DNA: TGTGCCAGCAACTTGGACAGGAACCAACCTGAAGCTTTCTTT.

The rearrangement joins TRBV27 to TRBJ1-5, with 7 positions matching TRBD1. V shed 5 bases and J 7 bases; nucleotides not matched to a gene: 11. CDR3 length: 15 residues. Per germline, CDR1 MNHEY and CDR2 SMNVEV (reference sequence). The CDR3, as DNA: TGTGCCAGCAGTACCCGACAGGGTTCAGACCAGCCCCAGCATTTT. Translation: CASSTRQGSDQPQHF.

This clone was counted only a few times. J is TRBJ2-1 and V is TRBV7-2, with TRBD2 matching 12 bases. This CDR3 has 16 residues. The V gene end was trimmed by 3 bases and the J gene end by 4 bases; junction bases not matched to a gene: 4. Germline V CDR1 and CDR2: SGHTA, FQGNSA. The CDR3 reads CASSFPGLAGYNEQFF. CDR3 coding DNA: TGTGCCAGCAGCTTTCCGGGACTAGCGGGTTACAATGAGCAGTTCTTC.

In this sample, this clone turned up a few times. The chain is built from TRBV27 and TRBJ1-5, with D possibly being TRBD1 (5 bases). Germline CDR1 is MNHEY and CDR2 is SMNVEV (reference sequence). The CDR3 has 14 residues. V lost 3 bases, J lost 4 bases, and 10 bases lay in between. The CDR3 DNA follows: TGTGCCAGCAGTTTTTTCGGGGCTAATCAGCCCCAGCATTTT. It translates to CASSFFGANQPQHF.

V gene TRBV10-1 combines with J gene TRBJ1-2, with 9 bases identical to TRBD1. This CDR3 is 17 amino acids long. The ends lost 5 bases at V and 7 bases at J; junction bases unmatched: 17. Germline CDR1 WNHNN, CDR2 SYGVQD (reference sequence). CDR3 residues: CASSRSSRDRASGGYTF. The CDR3 nucleotides read TGCGCCAGCAGTAGATCTTCACGGGACAGGGCTTCGGGTGGCTACACCTTC.

The sample holds a few counts of this clone. V gene TRBV2 combines with J gene TRBJ2-3; 8 bases fit TRBD1. CDR1 is SNHLY and CDR2 is FYNNEI in the germline V gene. The CDR3 consists of 16 residues. With 5 bases clipped from V and 1 base from J, the junction kept 8 bases outside the gene matches. The CDR3 region has the DNA TGTGCCAGCAGTTTCTCAGGGGGCTCCGGCACAGATACGCAGTATTTT. Protein sequence: CASSFSGGSGTDTQYF.

CDR3 in amino acids: CASSEEGQSNAGELFF. CDR3 bases: TGTGCCAGCAGTGAAGAGGGGCAGAGCAACGCCGGGGAGCTGTTTTTT. The genes are TRBV6-1 and TRBJ2-2, with TRBD1 as a possible D gene (5 bases). With 1 base removed from V and 6 bases from J, the gap between germline ends came to 15 bases. This CDR3 has 16 amino acids. Germline CDR1 is MNHNS and CDR2 is SASEGT.

The V call is TRBV29-1, the J call TRBJ2-2; 12 bases agree with TRBD1. The CDR3 consists of 16 residues. The V gene's germline CDR1 is SQVTM and CDR2 ANQGSEA. V dropped 0 bases and J dropped 5; count of bases not matched to a gene: 4. CDR3 sequence reads: CSVEDRDRGLTGELFF. CDR3 nucleotides: TGCAGCGTTGAAGATAGGGACAGGGGGCTAACCGGGGAGCTGTTTTTT.

The chain combines TRBV28 with TRBJ1-4, with D maybe TRBD1 (6 bases). With 5 bases removed from V and 0 bases from J, the gap between germline ends came to 13 bases. The CDR3 length is 16 residues. CDR1 is MDHEN, CDR2 SYDVKM, per germline. CDR3 in DNA: TGTGCCAGCAGTCTCTACCAGGGGTCAACTAATGAAAAACTGTTTTTT. Translated: CASSLYQGSTNEKLFF.

The V gene is TRBV6-5, the J gene TRBJ1-2; D is ambiguous. CDR1 is MNHEY, CDR2 SVGAGI, per germline. The CDR3 runs to 12 residues. Trimming took off 5 bases at V and 3 bases at J, with 7 bases between the two ends. The CDR3 loop is CASSPSHYGYTF. The CDR3 DNA is TGTGCCAGCAGTCCCAGTCACTATGGCTACACCTTC.

This chain connects TRBV19 to TRBJ2-5; 7 bases fit TRBD1. V was clipped by 9 bases and J by 6 bases; unmatched bases: 16. The CDR3 consists of 15 residues. The V gene's germline CDR1 is LNHDA and CDR2 SQIVND (reference sequence). The CDR3 DNA reads as TGTGCCAGGCCGACAGGGTCGCCCCACAAAAAGACCCAGTACTTC. Translation: CARPTGSPHKKTQYF.

The gene calls are TRBV28 and TRBJ2-1; 7 bases fit TRBD1. The V gene's germline CDR1 is MDHEN and CDR2 SYDVKM. The CDR3 has 16 amino acids. V was pared by 6 bases and J by 0 bases, with 8 bases of the junction left unmatched. The CDR3 nucleotides read TGTGCCAGCAGGCCACAGGGGCAGAGCTCCTACAATGAGCAGTTCTTC. Translating it yields CASRPQGQSSYNEQFF.

The gene calls are TRBV27 and TRBJ2-1; 8 nucleotides line up with TRBD1. Germline V CDR1 and CDR2: MNHEY, SMNVEV (reference sequence). This CDR3 comprises 14 residues. After removal of 4 bases from V and 3 bases from J, the junction contained 2 bases not matched to a gene. The DNA of the CDR3 is TGTGCCAGCAGTTACGGACAGGGCTACAATGAGCAGTTCTTC. This translates into CASSYGQGYNEQFF.

This chain joins TRBV12-3 or TRBV12-4 and TRBJ2-3, with 8 bases that match TRBD1. With 6 bases clipped from V and 3 bases from J, the junction kept 2 bases outside the gene matches. This CDR3 has 13 residues. This CDR3 is CASSRQGTDTQYF. The CDR3 region has the DNA TGTGCCAGCAGCCGACAGGGGACAGATACGCAGTATTTT.

The chain joins TRBV7-2 to TRBJ1-5, with D tentatively TRBD1 (5 bases). The CDR3 length is 15 residues. V lost 1 base and J lost 3, with 10 bases in between. Per the germline V gene, CDR1 is SGHTA and CDR2 is FQGNSA. CDR3 nucleotide sequence: TGTGCCAGCAGCTTAGGGGGGTCCCTCAATCAGCCCCAGCATTTT. It specifies CASSLGGSLNQPQHF.

The chain carries TRBV13 and TRBJ2-2; D is unresolved. V was clipped by 3 bases and J by 2 bases, with 7 bases between them. Germline V CDR1 and CDR2: PRHDT, FYEKMQ (reference sequence). This CDR3 contains 14 residues. The CDR3 reads CASSFFLNTGELFF. DNA for the CDR3: TGTGCCAGCAGCTTCTTCCTAAACACCGGGGAGCTGTTTTTT.

This chain links TRBV30 with TRBJ2-5; possible D gene TRBD1, 6 bases. This CDR3 is built from 13 residues. Between the trimmed V and J ends, which lost 5 bases and 5 bases, there was a span of 15 bases. Looked up from germline, CDR1 is GTSNPN and CDR2 is SVGIG (reference sequence). As DNA, the CDR3 is TGTGCCTGGGGAACAGGGCGAGGGGAGACCCAGTACTTC. It encodes CAWGTGRGETQYF.

The rearrangement uses TRBV5-1 and TRBJ2-6, with D unresolved. The CDR3 is made up of 16 amino acids. CDR1 SGHRS and CDR2 YFSETQ come from the germline V gene. V lost 3 bases, J lost 0 bases, and 10 bases lay in between. The CDR3 here is CASSSSSFSGANVLTF. In DNA form, the CDR3 reads TGCGCCAGCAGCTCATCGTCTTTCTCTGGGGCCAACGTCCTGACTTTC.

This clone was recorded only once. V usage is TRBV21-1 and J usage is TRBJ1-2. TRBV21-1 is a pseudogene segment. The CDR3 extends over 17 amino acids. The CDR3 bases are TGTGCCAGCGTCGGGGGGGACAGGCCGACTACTTTCTATGGCTACACCTTC. Its translation is CASVGGDRPTTFYGYTF.